The 13 T cell receptor beta chains given below trace back to one sample, sequenced in a study of shared clonotypes between healthy human individuals. Some clones are missing from TCRdb's copy, which holds only in-frame ones; the method was immunoSEQ multiplex PCR. The table includes approximately 1,000,000 clones, 77% detected once. Sequencing input: memory CD4+ T cells from PBMCs. The subset is: CD45RA-negative fraction. These receptor sequences come from a man in his late teens or twenties in good health. Some clones in this sample may be carry-over from other donors' samples.

This clone was detected once. Other DNA sequences within the sample encode an identical CDR3. This chain connects TRBV5-1 to TRBJ2-7; no clear D gene. V gave up 0 bases and J gave up 2 bases, with 9 bases separating them. The CDR3 contains 14 residues. The germline CDR1 and CDR2 sequences are SGHRS and YFSETQ. CDR3 in DNA: TGCGCCAGCAGCTTGGTCACCCCCCCCTACGAGCAGTACTTC. It is translated as CASSLVTPPYEQYF.

The J gene is TRBJ2-1, the V gene TRBV6-6; 10 nucleotides align to TRBD2. Germline trimming cut 7 bases from V and 5 bases from J; bases unmatched to any gene: 8. Germline CDR1 reads MNHNY; CDR2 reads SVGAGI (reference sequence). The CDR3 sequence is 15 residues long. The CDR3 protein is CASNTRLAGHNEQFF. Written as DNA, the CDR3 is TGTGCCAGCAATACAAGACTAGCGGGCCACAATGAGCAGTTCTTC.

This clone was counted only a few times. This chain connects TRBV2 to TRBJ1-1; tentative D call: TRBD1 (5 bases). The CDR3 consists of 12 residues. V dropped 7 bases and J dropped 4 bases, with 10 bases sitting between them. Germline V gene sequence: CDR1 SNHLY, CDR2 FYNNEI. Here the CDR3 reads CASNTGGTEAFF. CDR3 DNA: TGTGCCAGCAATACGGGGGGCACTGAAGCTTTCTTT. Complete variable domain (other parts from reference TRBV2 and TRBJ1-1): EPEVTQTPSHQVTQMGQEVILRCVPISNHLYFYWYRQILGQKVEFLVSFYNNEISEKSEIFDDQFSVERPDGSNFTLKIRSTKLEDSAMYFCASNTGGTEAFFGQGTRLTVV.

CDR3 residues: CSVLAGRGPYNEQFF. CDR3 coding DNA: TGCAGCGTTTTAGCCGGGAGGGGCCCCTACAATGAGCAGTTCTTC. The chain employs TRBV29-1 and TRBJ2-1; 8 nucleotides match TRBD2. With 5 bases clipped from V and 2 bases from J, the junction kept 8 bases outside the gene matches. CDR3 size: 15 residues. The germline gives CDR1 SQVTM, CDR2 ANQGSEA.

The V and J genes are TRBV10-3 and TRBJ1-5, with D tentatively TRBD1 (5 bases). Trimming stripped 6 bases from V and 5 bases from J, with 14 bases between. This CDR3 region has 14 residues. Germline CDR1 ENHRY, CDR2 SYGVKD. The CDR3 DNA sequence: TGTGCCATCAGCCAGGGCCGATTCTATCAGCCCCAGCATTTT. Its translation: CAISQGRFYQPQHF.

The table lists this clone with a count of one. A single base separates this from a much larger clone, so it may be a read error. At the DNA level, this CDR3 is encoded by other sequences in the same sample as well. This chain joins TRBV4-1 and TRBJ2-5; maybe TRBD1 (6 bases). Germline V CDR1 and CDR2: MGHRA, YSYEKL. Trimming stripped 5 bases from V and 9 bases from J, with 25 bases between. The CDR3 length is 16 residues. Here the CDR3 DNA reads TGCGCCAGCAGCTCAAGCCCCTTAACAGGGAGTGGGGCCCAGTACTTC. Translating it yields CASSSSPLTGSGAQYF.

This sequence joins TRBV9 and TRBJ1-2; D is unresolved. Germline lookup yields CDR1 SGDLS and CDR2 YYNGEE. Trimming cost V 4 bases and J 3 bases, with 10 bases left between them. The CDR3 extends over 13 amino acids. CDR3 region: CASSPTRDYGYTF. The CDR3 bases are TGTGCCAGCAGCCCCACAAGGGACTATGGCTACACCTTC.

This clone has a handful of counts. The chain uses TRBV29-1 and TRBJ1-1; D gene unclear. The CDR3 runs to 14 residues. The V gene's germline CDR1 is SQVTM and CDR2 ANQGSEA. Trimming took 5 bases from V and 0 from J, leaving 13 bases between them. The CDR3 DNA sequence: TGCAGCGTTTGCCTTTTAGCCGTGAACACTGAAGCTTTCTTT. Translated, it gives CSVCLLAVNTEAFF.

The CDR3 spells CASRMKQGPLYEQYF. The CDR3 DNA reads as TGTGCCAGCAGGATGAAACAGGGCCCACTCTACGAGCAGTACTTC. The J gene is TRBJ2-7, the V gene TRBV27; D is perhaps TRBD1 (6 bases). V was cut by 6 bases and J by 3 bases, with 18 bases left in between. CDR1 and CDR2 (germline): MNHEY, SMNVEV (reference sequence). The CDR3 consists of 15 residues.

This clone is a singleton in its sample. V and J are TRBV4-2 and TRBJ2-7; 10 positions match TRBD2. Germline V gene sequence: CDR1 LGHNA, CDR2 YNFKEQ. The CDR3 extends over 16 amino acids. V lost 3 bases and J lost 6; bases outside the gene matches: 11. The CDR3 nucleotides read TGTGCCAGCAGCCAGATCGGGACTAGCGTCCATCGCGAGCAGTACTTC. Protein sequence: CASSQIGTSVHREQYF.

About this clone: A much more abundant neighbour one base away suggests this may be a read error. Other DNA sequences in the sample encode the same CDR3. The chain couples TRBV6-1 to TRBJ2-2; D might be TRBD1 (5 bases). The CDR3 contains 15 residues. Per germline, CDR1 MNHNS and CDR2 SASEGT. Between the trimmed V and J ends, which lost 9 bases and 3 bases, there was a span of 17 bases. The CDR3 sequence: CASSPQTAYTGELFF. The CDR3, as DNA: TGTGCCAGTAGTCCTCAGACAGCTTACACCGGGGAGCTGTTTTTT.

V gene TRBV10-3 combines with J gene TRBJ2-7; D is undetermined. CDR3 length: 14 amino acids. Germline V CDR1 and CDR2: ENHRY, SYGVKD. Deletions cut 3 bases from V and 2 bases from J, with 11 bases between. CDR3 DNA: TGTGCCATCAGTGACCAGGACGGCACCTACGAGCAGTACTTC. It codes for CAISDQDGTYEQYF.

The chain joins TRBV5-4 to TRBJ2-4, with TRBD1 matching 9 bases. Germline V gene data show CDR1 as SGHNT and CDR2 as YYREEE (reference sequence). Trimming cost V 4 bases and J 8 bases; bases outside gene matches: 4. The CDR3 is 13 residues long. CDR3 in amino acids: CASSGRDRDIQYF. CDR3 in DNA: TGTGCCAGCAGCGGCCGGGACAGGGACATTCAGTACTTC. The full variable domain, its missing parts supplied by reference TRBV5-4 and TRBJ2-4, is ETGVTQSPTHLIKTRGQQVTLRCSSQSGHNTVSWYQQALGQGPQFIFQYYREEENGRGNFPPRFSGLQFPNYSSELNVNALELDDSALYLCASSGRDRDIQYFGAGTRLSVL.